The rows below give T cell receptor beta chains drawn from one sample of a study of cytomegalovirus exposure and HLA in healthy donors. Clones were sequenced by immunoSEQ multiplex PCR, and TCRdb holds only the in-frame ones, with some missing. The sample holds 110,000 to 150,000 clones, 80% to 90% seen once. The source material was PBMCs. The receptors come from a young woman in good health and CMV-seropositive. The conserved cysteine and the conserved F or W are not part of the CDR3 here. Each record gives: J gene, V gene, CDR3 protein.

TRBJ2-7	TRBV2	ASRRDRGALISYEQY
TRBJ1-5	TRBV7-2	ASSPGTVLSNQPQH
TRBJ2-1	TRBV10-3	ATSTGNSAAEQF
TRBJ1-1	TRBV7-9	ASSLAGQGGMNTEAF
TRBJ1-3	TRBV28	ASSSGISGNTIY
TRBJ2-3	TRBV13	ASSLGGGLTDTQY
TRBJ1-2	TRBV28	ASSTTGGRGYT
TRBJ2-2	TRBV7-7	ASSLQRGHNGELF
TRBJ1-2	TRBV27	ASSQGGYGYT
TRBJ1-3	TRBV28	ASSSPLQDRSGNTIY
TRBJ1-4	TRBV4-3	ASSRTLSGTGSEKLF
TRBJ2-1	TRBV14	ASSQAHGTGHKQF
TRBJ1-6	TRBV28	ASSSGGYSPLH
TRBJ1-5	TRBV2	ASSEFFRGAGSNQPQH
TRBJ1-1	TRBV7-2	ASSLASPGSGTEAF
TRBJ1-2	TRBV4-2	ASSQGGRGYT
TRBJ1-1	TRBV10-3	AIRVDRLNTEAF
TRBJ1-1	TRBV10-3	AISEATRYRGTEAF